This T cell receptor (beta chain) originates from a study of shared clonotypes between healthy human individuals. Study information: Researchers drew samples from two women and a few men aged 18 to 49. Study outcomes and limitations: All-four-donor shared clonotypes had higher generation probabilities than non-shared clonotypes did. For naive CD4 cells, approximately 5% of clonotypes were shared across a handful of donors.

Concerning this clone: As yet, its antigen is unknown.

CD45RO-negative, CCR7-selected cells formed the naive CD8 fraction, which excluded terminally differentiated effector memory CD45RA+ cells. The CDR3 covers 16 residues. V was pared by 5 bases and J by 0 bases, with 9 bases of the junction left unmatched. CDR1 and CDR2 from the germline V gene are SEHNR and FQNEAQ (reference sequence). How the authors handled the data: Filtering was not the same, since immunoSEQ gave junction-only sequences without quality scores. Profiled with immunoSEQ multiplex PCR; TCRdb holds only in-frame clones, not every one. V and J calls and clone size are given by that table; D and trimming were obtained from the DNA. The table has around 2,000,000 clones, around 96% seen once.

This sequence joins TRBV7-9 and TRBJ1-1; 7 nucleotides agree with TRBD1. This receptor was obtained from a man aged 18 to 29 in good health. Sequenced input: naive CD8+ T cells sorted from blood. CDR3 sequence: CASSPRDRFMNTEAFF. CDR3 bases: TGTGCCAGCAGCCCGAGGGACAGATTCATGAACACTGAAGCTTTCTTT.